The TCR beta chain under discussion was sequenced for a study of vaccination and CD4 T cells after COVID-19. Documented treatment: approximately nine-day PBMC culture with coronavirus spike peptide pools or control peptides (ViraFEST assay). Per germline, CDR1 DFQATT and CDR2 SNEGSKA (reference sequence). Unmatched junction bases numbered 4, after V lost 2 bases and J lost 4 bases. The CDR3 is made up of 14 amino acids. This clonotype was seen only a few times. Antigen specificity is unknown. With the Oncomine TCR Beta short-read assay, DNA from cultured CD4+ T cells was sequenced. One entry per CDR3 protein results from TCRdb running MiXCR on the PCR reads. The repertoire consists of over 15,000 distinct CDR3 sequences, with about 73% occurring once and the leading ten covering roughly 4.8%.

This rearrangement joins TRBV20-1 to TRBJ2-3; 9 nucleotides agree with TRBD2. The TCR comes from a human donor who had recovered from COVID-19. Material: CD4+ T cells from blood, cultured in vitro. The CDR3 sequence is CSARWTSVADTQYF. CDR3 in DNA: TGCAGTGCTAGATGGACTAGCGTTGCAGATACGCAGTATTTT.